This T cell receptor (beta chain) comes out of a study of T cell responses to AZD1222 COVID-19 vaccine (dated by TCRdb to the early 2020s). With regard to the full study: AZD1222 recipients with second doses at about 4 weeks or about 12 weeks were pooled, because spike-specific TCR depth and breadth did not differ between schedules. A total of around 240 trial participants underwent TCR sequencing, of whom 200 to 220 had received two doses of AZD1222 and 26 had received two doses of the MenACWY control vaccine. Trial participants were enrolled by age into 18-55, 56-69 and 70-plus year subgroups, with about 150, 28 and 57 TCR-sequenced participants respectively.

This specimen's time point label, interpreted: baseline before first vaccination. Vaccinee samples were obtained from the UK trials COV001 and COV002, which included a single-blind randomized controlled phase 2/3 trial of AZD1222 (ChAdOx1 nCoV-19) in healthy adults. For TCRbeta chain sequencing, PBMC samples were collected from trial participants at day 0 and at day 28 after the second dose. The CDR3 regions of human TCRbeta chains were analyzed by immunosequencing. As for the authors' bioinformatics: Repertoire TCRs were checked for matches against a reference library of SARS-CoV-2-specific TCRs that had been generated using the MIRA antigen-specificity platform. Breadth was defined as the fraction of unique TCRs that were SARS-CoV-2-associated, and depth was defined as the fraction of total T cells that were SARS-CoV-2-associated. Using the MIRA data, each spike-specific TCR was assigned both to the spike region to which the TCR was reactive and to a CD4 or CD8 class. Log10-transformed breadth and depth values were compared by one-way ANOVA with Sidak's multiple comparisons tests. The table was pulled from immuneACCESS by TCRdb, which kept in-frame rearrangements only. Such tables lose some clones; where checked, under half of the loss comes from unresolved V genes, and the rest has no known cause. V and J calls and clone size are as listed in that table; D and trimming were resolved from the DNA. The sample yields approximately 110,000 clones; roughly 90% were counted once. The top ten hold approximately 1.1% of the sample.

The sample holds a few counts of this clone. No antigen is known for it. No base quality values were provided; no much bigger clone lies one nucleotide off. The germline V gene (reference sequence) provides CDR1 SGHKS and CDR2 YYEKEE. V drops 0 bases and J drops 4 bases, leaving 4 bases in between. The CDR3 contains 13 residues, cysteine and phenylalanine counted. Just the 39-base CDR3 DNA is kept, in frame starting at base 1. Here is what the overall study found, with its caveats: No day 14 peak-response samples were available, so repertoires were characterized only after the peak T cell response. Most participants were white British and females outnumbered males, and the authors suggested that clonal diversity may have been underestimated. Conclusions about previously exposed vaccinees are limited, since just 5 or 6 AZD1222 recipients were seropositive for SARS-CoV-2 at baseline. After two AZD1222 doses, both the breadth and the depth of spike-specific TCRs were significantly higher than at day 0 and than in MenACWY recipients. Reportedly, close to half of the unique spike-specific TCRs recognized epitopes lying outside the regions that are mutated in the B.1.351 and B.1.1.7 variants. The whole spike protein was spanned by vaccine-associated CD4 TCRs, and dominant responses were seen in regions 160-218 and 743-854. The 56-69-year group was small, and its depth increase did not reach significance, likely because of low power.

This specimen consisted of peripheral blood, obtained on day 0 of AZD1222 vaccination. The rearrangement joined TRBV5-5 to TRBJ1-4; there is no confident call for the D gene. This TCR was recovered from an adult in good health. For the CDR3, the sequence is CASSLDLNEKLFF. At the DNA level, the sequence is TGTGCCAGCAGCTTGGATCTTAATGAAAAACTGTTTTTT.